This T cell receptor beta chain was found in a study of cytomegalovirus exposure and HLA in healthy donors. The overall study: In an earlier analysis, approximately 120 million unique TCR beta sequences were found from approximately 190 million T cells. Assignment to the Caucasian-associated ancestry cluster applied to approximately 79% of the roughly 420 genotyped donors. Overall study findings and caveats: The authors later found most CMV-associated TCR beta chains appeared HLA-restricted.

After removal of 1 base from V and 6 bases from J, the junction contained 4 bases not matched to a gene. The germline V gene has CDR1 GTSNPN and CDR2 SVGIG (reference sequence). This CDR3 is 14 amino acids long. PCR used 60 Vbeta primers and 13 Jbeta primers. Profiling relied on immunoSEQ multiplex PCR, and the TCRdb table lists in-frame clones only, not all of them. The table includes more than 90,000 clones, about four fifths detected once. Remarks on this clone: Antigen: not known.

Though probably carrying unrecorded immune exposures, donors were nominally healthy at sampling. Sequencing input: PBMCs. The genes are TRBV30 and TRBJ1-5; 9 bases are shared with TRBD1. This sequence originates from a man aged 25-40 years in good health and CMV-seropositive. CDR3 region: CAWSAETGGQPQHF. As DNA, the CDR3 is TGTGCCTGGAGTGCCGAGACAGGGGGTCAGCCCCAGCATTTT.